The text below deals with one T cell receptor (beta chain). The antigen it binds to is not known. There are no base qualities to consult, and no much larger clone falls within one base. The immunoSEQ Assay, a bias-controlled multiplex PCR, was used to amplify TCRbeta CDR3 regions from genomic DNA. As for the original processing: Nucleated cell counts per sample were estimated from amplification of reference gene primers within the assay. Sequence reads were collapsed and filtered to measure the absolute abundance of every unique TCRbeta CDR3 rearrangement. Productive Simpson clonality was computed per sample as the square root of Simpson's diversity index over productive rearrangements. TCRdb obtained this table from immuneACCESS and retained in-frame rearrangements with V and J assigned. These tables miss some clones; where compared with another copy, unresolved V genes account for less than half of the shortfall, and the remainder is unexplained. From that table come the V and J calls and clone size; the DNA was used to work out D and trimming. The sample table lists 120,000 to 150,000 clones, roughly four fifths of them with a count of one. Roughly 15% of the sample is taken by the ten largest.

V was cut back by 3 bases and J by 3 bases, leaving a gap of 11 bases between them. Inclusive of the bounding cysteine and phenylalanine, the CDR3 is 14 residues long. The kept DNA is CDR3 alone, 42 bases in frame from the first base. CDR1 and CDR2, per the germline V gene (reference sequence), are LNHDA and SQIVND. Collaborating institutions collected whole blood in K2EDTA tubes following their own protocols. For TCRbeta analysis, collaborators shipped samples as frozen whole blood, isolated PBMCs, or DNA extracted from either of those sample types. These data come from a study of blood T cell repertoires in COVID-19 (dated by TCRdb to 2019 to 2021). Study-level background: Samples from collaborators originated in the United States, Italy and Spain and spanned both the acute and convalescent phases of COVID-19. The samples were drawn from two sources: the first 160 participants of the ongoing ImmuneRACE study, and fewer than 1,500 subjects contributed by 6 global collaborators. A de-identified subject ID, COVID-19 status, age in years and sex were almost always included in the sample metadata. Subjects who had been exposed to COVID-19, were actively infected with it, or had recovered from it provided the deeply sampled blood TCRbeta repertoires that made up the dataset. Where HLA class I and class II types were available, the types were taken from metadata supplied by the sample provider, not from assay-based typing. The repertoires were released in a freely available public database intended as a resource for research on the immune response to SARS-CoV-2. The prospective study material was composed of cDNA or gDNA derived from T cells, B-cell-depleted T cells, or PBMCs. Results the study describes overall, beyond this receptor: The quantity of clinical and demographic metadata differed by source and by participant and was supplied without curation.

The receptor's source is a human donor with acute or convalescent COVID-19. The donor label of this sample is uncertain. The rearranged chain carries TRBV19 and TRBJ1-2, with TRBD1 as a weak D call on 5 bases. Specimen: peripheral blood. The bases are TGTGCCAGTAGTATCCAGGGTATCCACTATGGCTACACCTTC. Translated, this is CASSIQGIHYGYTF. This CDR3, with the reference TRBV19 and TRBJ1-2 proteins standing in past its ends, gives the full variable domain DGGITQSPKYLFRKEGQNVTLSCEQNLNHDAMYWYRQDPGQGLRLIYYSQIVNDFQKGDIAEGYSVSREKKESFPLTVTSAQKNPTAFYLCASSIQGIHYGYTFGSGTRLTVV.